Listed here are 20 T cell receptor beta chains from one sample, sequenced in a study of CD8 T cells in ankylosing spondylitis. Study conclusions and caveats: A motif in TCR beta, a set of fewer than ten highly homologous variants, appeared characteristic of ankylosing spondylitis blood.

TCRdb reanalysed the 5' RACE reads using MiXCR and keeps one entry per CDR3 protein. The sample carries about 540,000 distinct CDR3 sequences, roughly an eighth recorded once. Which antigens these TCRs recognize remains unknown. Sequenced: blood, either unsorted or a sorted T cell fraction (not recorded which). These receptors originate from a male donor with ankylosing spondylitis.

This clonotype was detected a few times. The chain carries TRBV3-1 and TRBJ1-5; possibly TRBD1 for D (5 bases). This CDR3 region has 14 residues. CDR1 is LGHDT and CDR2 is YNNKEL in the germline V gene (reference sequence). V was shortened by 3 bases and J by 7 bases, with 13 bases between the two germline ends. CDR3 nucleotide sequence: TGTGCCAGCAGCCATGACGGGGGAGAGCAGCCCCAGCATTTT. This encodes CASSHDGGEQPQHF.

The chain is built from TRBV20-1 and TRBJ2-7, with 10 bases identical to TRBD2. The CDR3 length is 14 residues. Looked up from germline, CDR1 is DFQATT and CDR2 is SNEGSKA (reference sequence). The trim removed 2 bases at V and 6 bases at J, leaving 7 bases unmatched. The CDR3 DNA reads TGCAGTGCTAGACCTAGCGGGAGCGTAGGCGAGCAGTACTTC. It encodes CSARPSGSVGEQYF.

This chain links TRBV27 with TRBJ2-3; D gene uncertain. CDR1 is MNHEY and CDR2 is SMNVEV in the germline V gene (reference sequence). The CDR3 is 14 amino acids. The germline V and J ends were trimmed by 8 bases and 3 bases, with 15 bases remaining between them. In DNA form, the CDR3 reads TGTGCCAGCTATTCTGGGGTTGTAACAGATACGCAGTATTTT. Translated, it gives CASYSGVVTDTQYF.

This clonotype turned up a few times. This chain connects TRBV15 to TRBJ2-7; D unresolved. Germline V gives CDR1 LNHNV, CDR2 YYDKDF (reference sequence). The CDR3 runs to 14 residues. V was pared by 0 bases and J by 5 bases, with 11 bases between. CDR3 sequence: CATSREALHDEQYF. In DNA, the CDR3 is TGTGCCACCAGCAGAGAGGCACTACACGACGAGCAGTACTTC.

The chain links TRBV11-2 to TRBJ1-2; a weak D match, TRBD1 (5 bases). Germline V gene lookup returns CDR1 SGHAT and CDR2 FQNNGV. V was cut by 6 bases and J by 6 bases, with 20 bases left in between. This CDR3 is 15 amino acids long. The chain's CDR3 is CASSSSRDGPNGYTF. The CDR3 DNA reads TGTGCCAGCAGTTCTTCCCGGGACGGACCCAATGGCTACACCTTC. The variable domain in full, completed from reference TRBV11-2 and TRBJ1-2, reads EAGVAQSPRYKIIEKRQSVAFWCNPISGHATLYWYQQILGQGPKLLIQFQNNGVVDDSQLPKDRFSAERLKGVDSTLKIQPAKLEDSAVYLCASSSSRDGPNGYTFGSGTRLTVV.

V gene TRBV12-3 or TRBV12-4 combines with J gene TRBJ2-2; D possibly corresponds to TRBD2 (5 bases). Trimming shortened V by 6 bases and J by 6 bases, and 11 bases separated the two germline ends. There are 13 residues in the CDR3. The chain's CDR3 is CASSPRTPGELFF. CDR3 nucleotides: TGTGCCAGCAGCCCGCGGACTCCCGGGGAGCTGTTTTTT.

This clonotype was seen only once. The CDR3 loop is CSAENPSDTEAFF. CDR3 DNA: TGCAGTGCCGAAAACCCTTCGGACACTGAAGCTTTCTTT. V gene TRBV20-1 combines with J gene TRBJ1-1, with D hard to call. Trimming took 6 bases from V and 3 from J, leaving 14 bases between them. The germline CDR1 and CDR2 sequences are DFQATT and SNEGSKA (reference sequence). The CDR3 contains 13 residues.

V usage is TRBV12-3 or TRBV12-4 and J usage is TRBJ2-1; tentative D call: TRBD1 (6 bases). This CDR3 is 14 amino acids long. V was clipped by 6 bases and J by 2 bases, with 11 bases between them. The CDR3: CASRTGQTYNEQFF. The CDR3 region has the DNA TGTGCCAGCAGGACTGGACAGACCTACAATGAGCAGTTCTTC.

This clonotype has a handful of counts. The chain combines TRBV7-8 with TRBJ2-3; 10 bases are a match to TRBD1. V shed 5 bases and J 4 bases; nucleotides not matched to a gene: 12. The CDR3 spans 17 residues. Germline loops: CDR1 SGHVS, CDR2 FQNEAQ. The DNA of the CDR3 is TGTGCCAGCAGCCCAATCGGGACAGGGGACGTCGCAGATACGCAGTATTTT. This gives the protein CASSPIGTGDVADTQYF.

The rearrangement uses TRBV24-1 and TRBJ2-1; D possibly corresponds to TRBD1 (5 bases). There are 14 residues in the CDR3. V was trimmed by 2 bases and J by 8 bases, leaving 12 bases between them. CDR1 is KGHDR, CDR2 SFDVKD, per germline. This chain's CDR3 is CATSDSDKSYEQFF. DNA of the CDR3: TGTGCCACCAGTGATTCGGACAAGTCGTATGAGCAGTTCTTC.

The chain links TRBV6-5 to TRBJ2-3, with 7 bases that match TRBD2. Per germline, CDR1 MNHEY and CDR2 SVGAGI. CDR3 length: 15 amino acids. Unmatched junction bases numbered 5, after V lost 5 bases and J lost 0 bases. CDR3 nucleotide sequence: TGTGCCAGCAGTACTAGCGTAGCTAGCACAGATACGCAGTATTTT. Translated: CASSTSVASTDTQYF.

This clonotype was found many times. The rearrangement uses TRBV7-9 and TRBJ2-1, with 7 bases fitting TRBD2. CDR1 is SEHNR and CDR2 is FQNEAQ in the germline V gene (reference sequence). The length of the CDR3 is 15 residues. The trim removed 0 bases at V and 7 bases at J, leaving 6 bases unmatched. The CDR3 here is CASSLALGLGNEQFF. The DNA for the CDR3 is TGTGCCAGCAGCTTAGCGCTCGGACTAGGGAATGAGCAGTTCTTC. Looking up the rest from reference TRBV7-9 and TRBJ2-1 gives the full variable domain: DTGVSQNPRHKITKRGQNVTFRCDPISEHNRLYWYRQTLGQGPEFLTYFQNEAQLEKSRLLSDRFSAERPKGSFSTLEIQRTEQGDSAMYLCASSLALGLGNEQFFGPGTRLTVL.

This clonotype was detected many times. The rearrangement joins TRBV4-2 to TRBJ1-1, with 9 bases fitting TRBD1. V lost 3 bases and J lost 3; bases outside the gene matches: 5. The CDR3 has 15 residues. CDR1 and CDR2 from the germline V gene are LGHNA and YNFKEQ. CDR3 in DNA: TGTGCCAGCAGCCAGTCCGACAGGGGGGACACTGAAGCTTTCTTT. Its protein is CASSQSDRGDTEAFF.

The chain links TRBV12-3 or TRBV12-4 to TRBJ2-1; 8 bases match TRBD2. The junction had 10 bases not matched to a gene; V was cut back by 2 bases and J by 10 bases. CDR3 size: 15 residues. The CDR3 loop reads CASSLRGGPAREQFF. The DNA for the CDR3 is TGTGCCAGCAGTTTACGGGGGGGCCCGGCACGGGAGCAGTTCTTC.

This clonotype was counted only a few times. The V gene is TRBV5-1, the J gene TRBJ1-4; possible D gene TRBD1, 5 bases. Germline CDR1 SGHRS, CDR2 YFSETQ. V lost 4 bases and J 0 bases, leaving 10 bases between the germline ends. The CDR3 length is 15 residues. The CDR3 bases are TGCGCCAGCAGCCCAGCAGGGCCAACTAATGAAAAACTGTTTTTT. Its translation is CASSPAGPTNEKLFF.

This chain joins TRBV12-3 or TRBV12-4 and TRBJ2-3, with TRBD2 matching 12 bases. The CDR3 length is 16 residues. V was pared by 3 bases and J by 1 base, with 2 bases of the junction left unmatched. CDR3: CASSFGLAGRTDTQYF. CDR3 nucleotide sequence: TGTGCCAGCAGTTTCGGACTAGCGGGACGCACAGATACGCAGTATTTT.

The gene calls are TRBV2 and TRBJ1-5; perhaps TRBD1 as D (6 bases). The germline CDR1 and CDR2 sequences are SNHLY and FYNNEI. Trimming removed 7 bases from V and 0 bases from J, with 16 bases in between. There are 16 residues in the CDR3. The CDR3 spells CASTKFGTNSNQPQHF. The DNA of the CDR3 is TGTGCCAGCACGAAGTTCGGGACAAATAGCAATCAGCCCCAGCATTTT.

This clonotype has a count of ten or more. V is TRBV28 and J is TRBJ2-7; D perhaps matches TRBD2 (7 bases). The length of the CDR3 is 13 residues. V was clipped by 5 bases and J by 6 bases, with 14 bases between them. Germline V CDR1 and CDR2: MDHEN, SYDVKM. The CDR3 DNA reads as TGTGCCAGCAGTGATGAGGGGGGGCGCGAGCAGTACGTC. As protein: CASSDEGGREQYV.

This clonotype occurred a few times. The CDR3 DNA follows: TGTGCCAGCTCACCAGCAATACAAGTGGGGGCTAACTATGGCTACACCTTC. Protein sequence: CASSPAIQVGANYGYTF. The chain joins TRBV18 to TRBJ1-2; D possibly corresponds to TRBD1 (5 bases). The CDR3 runs to 17 residues. In germline, CDR1 is KGHSH, CDR2 LQKENI. The V and J ends lost 2 bases and 0 bases respectively, with 16 bases between them.

This clonotype was seen only a few times. The V call is TRBV5-1, the J call TRBJ1-2; 9 nucleotides match TRBD1. Germline loops: CDR1 SGHRS, CDR2 YFSETQ. The CDR3 sequence is 16 residues long. V dropped 0 bases and J dropped 3; count of bases not matched to a gene: 6. CDR3 in amino acids: CASSLDIRTGDYGYTF. The CDR3 DNA follows: TGCGCCAGCAGCTTGGACATACGGACAGGGGACTATGGCTACACCTTC.